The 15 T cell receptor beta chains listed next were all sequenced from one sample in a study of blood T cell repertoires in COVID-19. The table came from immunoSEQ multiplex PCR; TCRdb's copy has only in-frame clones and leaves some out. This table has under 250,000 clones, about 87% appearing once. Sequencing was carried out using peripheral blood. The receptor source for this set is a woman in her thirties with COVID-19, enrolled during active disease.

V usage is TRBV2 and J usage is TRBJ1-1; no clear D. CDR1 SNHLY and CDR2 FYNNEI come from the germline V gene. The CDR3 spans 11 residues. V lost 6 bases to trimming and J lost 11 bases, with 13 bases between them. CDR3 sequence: CASRGRAAAFF. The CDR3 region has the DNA TGTGCCAGCAGGGGGAGGGCCGCGGCTTTCTTT.

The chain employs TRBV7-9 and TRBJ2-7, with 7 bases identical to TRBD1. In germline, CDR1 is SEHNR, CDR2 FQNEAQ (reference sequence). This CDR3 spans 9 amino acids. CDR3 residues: CASSGTDRV. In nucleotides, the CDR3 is TGTGCCAGCAGCGGCACGGACAGGGTC.

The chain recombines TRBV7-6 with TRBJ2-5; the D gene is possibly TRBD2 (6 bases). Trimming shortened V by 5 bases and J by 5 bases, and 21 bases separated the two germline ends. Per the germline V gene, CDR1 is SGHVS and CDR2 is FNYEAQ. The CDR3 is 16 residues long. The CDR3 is CASSPREDFWSETQYF. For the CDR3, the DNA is TGTGCCAGCAGCCCGAGGGAGGATTTCTGGTCGGAGACCCAGTACTTC.

The CDR3 is CASSVPLAAEQYF. Written as DNA, the CDR3 is TGCGCCAGCAGTGTGCCCCTAGCAGCCGAGCAGTACTTC. V is TRBV10-2 and J is TRBJ2-7; perhaps TRBD2 as D (5 bases). The CDR3 runs to 13 residues. In germline, CDR1 is WSHSY, CDR2 SAAADI. The V and J ends lost 4 bases and 6 bases respectively, with 13 bases between them.

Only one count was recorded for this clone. CDR3 sequence: CASSSRRASGRAEGNEQFF. Here the CDR3 DNA reads TGTGCCAGCAGCTCCCGGCGGGCTAGCGGGAGGGCCGAGGGGAATGAGCAGTTCTTC. The chain recombines TRBV3-1 (or the pseudogene TRBV3-2) with TRBJ2-1, with 12 positions matching TRBD2. The CDR3 is 19 residues long. The junction had 18 bases not matched to a gene; V was cut back by 5 bases and J by 7 bases. The germline V gene encodes CDR1 LGHDT and CDR2 YNNKEL (reference sequence).

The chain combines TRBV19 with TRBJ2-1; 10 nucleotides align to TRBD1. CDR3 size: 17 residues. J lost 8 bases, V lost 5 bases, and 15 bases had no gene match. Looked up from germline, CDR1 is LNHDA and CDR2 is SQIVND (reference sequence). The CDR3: CASSSWTGGGFDDEQFF. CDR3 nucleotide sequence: TGTGCCAGTAGTTCTTGGACAGGGGGTGGCTTTGATGATGAGCAGTTCTTC. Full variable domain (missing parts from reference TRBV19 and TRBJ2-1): DGGITQSPKYLFRKEGQNVTLSCEQNLNHDAMYWYRQDPGQGLRLIYYSQIVNDFQKGDIAEGYSVSREKKESFPLTVTSAQKNPTAFYLCASSSWTGGGFDDEQFFGPGTRLTVL.

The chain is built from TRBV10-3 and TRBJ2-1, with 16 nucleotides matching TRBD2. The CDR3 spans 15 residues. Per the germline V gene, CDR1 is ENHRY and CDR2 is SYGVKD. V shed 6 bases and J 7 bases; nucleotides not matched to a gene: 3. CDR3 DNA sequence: TGTGCCATCAGCCAGGGACTAGCGGGAGGGAATGAGCAGTTCTTC. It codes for CAISQGLAGGNEQFF.

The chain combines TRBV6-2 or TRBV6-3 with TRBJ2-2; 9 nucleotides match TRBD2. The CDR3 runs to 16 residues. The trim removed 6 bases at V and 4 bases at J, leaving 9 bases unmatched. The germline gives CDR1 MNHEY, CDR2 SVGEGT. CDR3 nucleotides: TGTGCCAGCAGCCCCCTGGCGGGGGGGCCCACCGGGGAGCTGTTTTTT. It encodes CASSPLAGGPTGELFF.

DNA for the CDR3: TGTGCCAGCAGCCGGGACAGGCACCCCTCTGGAAACACCATATATTTT. It is translated as CASSRDRHPSGNTIYF. This chain uses TRBV7-9 with TRBJ1-3; 8 nucleotides line up with TRBD1. CDR1 is SEHNR and CDR2 is FQNEAQ in the germline V gene (reference sequence). The junction had 6 bases not matched to a gene; V was cut back by 5 bases and J by 0 bases. This CDR3 region has 16 residues.

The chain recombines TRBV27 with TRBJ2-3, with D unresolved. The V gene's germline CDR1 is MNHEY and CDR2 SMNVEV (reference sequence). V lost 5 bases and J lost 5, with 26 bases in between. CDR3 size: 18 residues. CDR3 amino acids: CASSRFPLKPRSKDTQYF. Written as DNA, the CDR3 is TGTGCCAGCAGTCGCTTCCCCCTTAAGCCCCGTTCGAAAGATACGCAGTATTTT.

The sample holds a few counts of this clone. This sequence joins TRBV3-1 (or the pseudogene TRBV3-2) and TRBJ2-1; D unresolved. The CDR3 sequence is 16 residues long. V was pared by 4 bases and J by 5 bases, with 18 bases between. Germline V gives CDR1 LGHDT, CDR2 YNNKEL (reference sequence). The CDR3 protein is CASSPGAIATDNEQFF. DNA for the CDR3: TGTGCCAGCAGCCCTGGTGCGATAGCTACCGACAATGAGCAGTTCTTC.

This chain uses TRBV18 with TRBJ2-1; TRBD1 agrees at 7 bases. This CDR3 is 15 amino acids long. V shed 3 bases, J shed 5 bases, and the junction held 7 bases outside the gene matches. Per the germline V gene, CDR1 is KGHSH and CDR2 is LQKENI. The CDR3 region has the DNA TGTGCCAGCTCACCTACCCAGACAGGGAACAATGAGCAGTTCTTC. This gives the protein CASSPTQTGNNEQFF. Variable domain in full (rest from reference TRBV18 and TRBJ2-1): NAGVMQNPRHLVRRRGQEARLRCSPMKGHSHVYWYRQLPEEGLKFMVYLQKENIIDESGMPKERFSAEFPKEGPSILRIQQVVRGDSAAYFCASSPTQTGNNEQFFGPGTRLTVL.

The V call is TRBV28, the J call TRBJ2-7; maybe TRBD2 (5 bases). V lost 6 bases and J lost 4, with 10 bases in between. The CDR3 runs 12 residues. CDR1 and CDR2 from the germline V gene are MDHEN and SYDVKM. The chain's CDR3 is CASRGLLYEQYF. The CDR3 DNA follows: TGTGCCAGCAGAGGACTTTTATACGAGCAGTACTTC.

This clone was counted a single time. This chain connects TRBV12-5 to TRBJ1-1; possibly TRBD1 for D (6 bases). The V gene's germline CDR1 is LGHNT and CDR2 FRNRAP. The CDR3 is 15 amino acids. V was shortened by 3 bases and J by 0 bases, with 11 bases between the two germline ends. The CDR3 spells CASGFRGIMNTEAFF. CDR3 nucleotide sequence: TGTGCTAGTGGTTTTAGGGGGATTATGAACACTGAAGCTTTCTTT.

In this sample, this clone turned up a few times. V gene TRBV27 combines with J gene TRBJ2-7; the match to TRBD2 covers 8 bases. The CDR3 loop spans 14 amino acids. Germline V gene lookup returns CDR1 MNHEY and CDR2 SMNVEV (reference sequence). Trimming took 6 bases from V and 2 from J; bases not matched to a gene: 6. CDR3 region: CASSLAGGTYEQYV. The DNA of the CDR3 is TGTGCCAGCAGCCTAGCGGGCGGCACCTACGAGCAGTACGTC.